The 9 T cell receptor beta chains reported below all come from one sample, sequenced in a study of OX40 agonist ivuxolimab in advanced cancers. The repertoire was sequenced with immunoSEQ multiplex PCR; TCRdb's copy has only in-frame clones and lacks some. There are 30,000 to 35,000 clones in the sample; roughly 84% occur only once, and roughly an eighth lies in the top ten. The starting material was CD4+ or CD8+ T cells sorted from blood, obtained in a trial of the OX40 agonist ivuxolimab. All receptors come from an adult with an advanced solid tumor such as melanoma, head and neck, liver or kidney cancer.

This chain uses TRBV2 with TRBJ1-2; TRBD1 agrees at 8 bases. Germline V gives CDR1 SNHLY, CDR2 FYNNEI. J was trimmed by 5 bases and V by 4 bases; bases with no gene match: 15. This CDR3 has 17 residues. The CDR3 DNA is TGTGCCAGCAGTGGAGGGGCAGGGCGACAGGGGATATATGGCTACACCTTC. Its translation is CASSGGAGRQGIYGYTF.

This sequence joins TRBV9 and TRBJ1-1; 7 bases fit TRBD1. The CDR3 is made up of 16 amino acids. CDR1 and CDR2 from the germline V gene are SGDLS and YYNGEE. The ends lost 4 bases at V and 1 base at J; junction bases unmatched: 10. Written as DNA, the CDR3 is TGTGCCAGCAGCCCAGATCCCCCAGGGGGGAACACTGAAGCTTTCTTT. Translation gives CASSPDPPGGNTEAFF.

In DNA form, the CDR3 reads TGTGCCAGCAGTTTCGGGTCCTACAATGAGCAGTTCTTC. The encoded protein is CASSFGSYNEQFF. The chain combines TRBV27 with TRBJ2-1; D not resolved. The germline CDR1 and CDR2 sequences are MNHEY and SMNVEV (reference sequence). The V end lost 3 bases, the J end lost 1 base, and 4 bases lay between the germline ends. The CDR3 contains 13 residues.

CDR3 in DNA: TGCGCCAGCAGCCAAGAAATGTCCGGACAGGGGGCTTGGTACACTGAAGCTTTCTTT. This gives the protein CASSQEMSGQGAWYTEAFF. The rearrangement joins TRBV4-3 to TRBJ1-1; TRBD1 matches 11 bases. Germline-derived CDR1 and CDR2 are LGHNA and YSLEER. The V gene end was trimmed by 0 bases and the J gene end by 3 bases; junction bases not matched to a gene: 12. This CDR3 is built from 19 residues.

The chain carries TRBV18 and TRBJ1-2, with a tentative D call TRBD1 (6 bases). Germline CDR1 reads KGHSH; CDR2 reads LQKENI. The CDR3 is 14 amino acids. V lost 5 bases to trimming and J lost 1 base, with 11 bases between them. The CDR3 region has the DNA TGTGCCAGCTCATCCGGGACACTTAACTATGGCTACACCTTC. Its protein is CASSSGTLNYGYTF.

This sequence joins TRBV6-5 and TRBJ2-2, with D perhaps TRBD2 (5 bases). V lost 7 bases, J lost 4 bases, and 16 bases lay in between. Germline V gene sequence: CDR1 MNHEY, CDR2 SVGAGI. The CDR3 contains 15 residues. The CDR3 nucleotides are TGTGCCAGCACCATATCGGGGTTAAGCACCGGGGAGCTGTTTTTT. Protein: CASTISGLSTGELFF.

The V and J genes are TRBV5-4 and TRBJ1-4; TRBD1 matches at 9 bases. The germline CDR1 and CDR2 sequences are SGHNT and YYREEE (reference sequence). V lost 7 bases and J lost 7; bases outside the gene matches: 14. The CDR3 is 16 amino acids. CDR3 sequence: CASSPGVGTGPEKLFF. As DNA, the CDR3 is TGTGCCAGCTCCCCTGGGGTCGGGACAGGGCCTGAAAAACTGTTTTTT.

This rearrangement joins TRBV30 to TRBJ1-4, with TRBD1 as a possible D gene (6 bases). From germline, CDR1 is GTSNPN and CDR2 SVGIG (reference sequence). The CDR3 has 17 amino acids. V lost 1 base to trimming and J lost 4 bases, with 19 bases between them. The CDR3 DNA reads TGTGCCTGGAGTGCAGGTCAGGGGAGAGTTAGTAATGAAAAACTGTTTTTT. This translates into CAWSAGQGRVSNEKLFF.

V gene TRBV4-3 combines with J gene TRBJ1-4, with 8 bases aligning to TRBD1. In germline, CDR1 is LGHNA, CDR2 YSLEER. Trimming at V came to 0 bases and at J to 6 bases, leaving 9 bases not matched to a gene. The CDR3 is made up of 17 amino acids. Here the CDR3 reads CASSQEGGLDRDEKLFF. The CDR3 DNA reads TGCGCCAGCAGCCAAGAAGGAGGTCTGGACAGGGATGAAAAACTGTTTTTT.